The rows below give T cell receptor beta chains drawn from one sample of a study of cytomegalovirus exposure and HLA in healthy donors. Libraries were prepared by immunoSEQ multiplex PCR; TCRdb keeps only in-frame clonotypes and omits some of them. This table has approximately 93,000 clones, approximately 69% appearing once. The sample comprised PBMCs. Receptor source: a boy aged 5-17 years in good health and CMV-seropositive. Both conserved end residues are part of each CDR3. A D gene is named only where the DNA matches it firmly. Not all rows give a size; the values are once, few, many and, for expanded clones, a class.

TRBV19	few	TRBJ1-1	TRBD1	TGTGCCAGTATTCGGGACAGGGGACCTGAAGCTTTCTTT	CASIRDRGPEAFF
TRBV4-2	few	TRBJ2-7	.	TGTGCCAGCAGCCAAGATAGCTACGAGCAGTACTTC	CASSQDSYEQYF
TRBV5-6	.	TRBJ1-5	TRBD1	TGTGCCAGCAGCTGGGGACAGGGCGACCAACATTTT	CASSWGQGDQHF
TRBV10-1	.	TRBJ1-4	.	TGCGCCATCAAGCAAAGGGGCGCAAAGGTTTGTGAAAAACTGTTTTTT	CAIKQRGAKVCEKLFF
TRBV18	.	TRBJ2-7	.	TGTGCCAGCTCCCTGAGCTCCTACGAGCAGTACTTC	CASSLSSYEQYF
TRBV19	once	TRBJ1-1	TRBD1	TGTGCCAGTAGTACTCCTCGACAGGGGGCGGCTGAAGCTTTCTTT	CASSTPRQGAAEAFF
TRBV5-1	once	TRBJ1-6	.	TGCGCCAGCAGCTTGAAAACAGGGAGTGTAGATAATTCACCCCTCCACTTT	CASSLKTGSVDNSPLHF
TRBV4-3	.	TRBJ2-7	.	TGCGCCAGCAGCCCAGGACTTGGCGAGCAGTACTTC	CASSPGLGEQYF
TRBV19	few	TRBJ2-7	.	TGTGCCAGTAGCCCTCATGGGGGGACTCCACCTTACGAGCAGTACTTC	CASSPHGGTPPYEQYF
TRBV6-6	once	TRBJ1-4	.	TGTGCCAGCAGGGGGGGAGGCAAGAATGAAAAACTGTTTTTT	CASRGGGKNEKLFF
TRBV5-1	once	TRBJ2-7	TRBD2	TGCGCCAGCAGCTCGGCAGGGACTATGACATACGAGCAGTACTTC	CASSSAGTMTYEQYF
TRBV19	.	TRBJ1-2	TRBD1	TGTGCCAGTAGACGACAGGGGGTAAAGAAGTCGGGCGGCTACACCTTC	CASRRQGVKKSGGYTF
TRBV7-3	few	TRBJ2-3	.	TGTGCCAGCAGCTTAGATAGCTTCCGCGGCGGAGATACGCAGTATTTT	CASSLDSFRGGDTQYF
TRBV25-1	.	TRBJ2-5	.	TGTGCCAGCAGTTCGGGGATGGGAGAGACCCAGTACTTC	CASSSGMGETQYF
TRBV27	.	TRBJ1-1	.	TGTGCCAGCAGTCCCCCACGCAGTGGCCCCATGAACACTGAAGCTTTCTTT	CASSPPRSGPMNTEAFF
TRBV19	.	TRBJ2-3	TRBD1	TGTGCCAGTAGTCCAAGGACAGGGACGGGAACAGATACGCAGTATTTT	CASSPRTGTGTDTQYF
TRBV6-1	few	TRBJ1-1	TRBD1	TGTGCCACAGAAGACAGGGGTTACACTGAAGCTTTCTTT	CATEDRGYTEAFF
TRBV4-2	.	TRBJ1-5	.	TGTGCCAGCAGCCTTAGGGGAGGGCTACAGCCCCAGCATTTT	CASSLRGGLQPQHF